The 32 T cell receptor beta chains reported below all come from one sample, sequenced in a study of Graves' ophthalmopathy and Graves' hyperthyroidism. Amplification of TCR beta CDR3 regions used RNA transcripts. First-round RT-PCR employed HTBI primers, with a second-round multiplex PCR after it. TCRdb recomputed calls from the multiplex PCR reads with MiXCR, one row per CDR3 protein. The table records more than 300,000 distinct CDR3 sequences, 17% of them present only once. Sequenced sample: peripheral blood. These TCRs come from an adult woman with stable Graves' hyperthyroidism.

Ten or more counts support this clonotype. V and J are TRBV6-5 and TRBJ2-4; TRBD2 matches at 9 bases. This CDR3 is built from 14 residues. Trimming took 0 bases from V and 14 from J; bases not matched to a gene: 8. From germline, CDR1 is MNHEY and CDR2 SVGAGI. CDR3 in amino acids: CASSYSGLAGIKYF. Written as DNA, the CDR3 is TGTGCCAGCAGTTACTCGGGCCTAGCGGGAATTAAGTACTTC.

There are many counts of this clonotype. CDR3 nucleotide sequence: TGTGCCAGCAGTTTTGGGGGGAACTACGAGCAGTACTTC. Residues: CASSFGGNYEQYF. The chain joins TRBV6-5 to TRBJ2-7; tentative D call: TRBD2 (6 bases). Per germline, CDR1 MNHEY and CDR2 SVGAGI. The CDR3 runs to 13 residues. Deletions cut 4 bases from V and 3 bases from J, with 10 bases between.

This clonotype was recorded many times. The chain links TRBV15 to TRBJ2-7; unclear D gene. The length of the CDR3 is 16 residues. Trimming removed 0 bases at V and 0 bases at J, with 12 bases between. Germline lookup yields CDR1 LNHNV and CDR2 YYDKDF (reference sequence). The CDR3 DNA is TGTGCCACCAGCAGAGACAGGCAGGACCTCTCCTACGAGCAGTACTTC. Amino acid sequence: CATSRDRQDLSYEQYF.

This clonotype was recorded at least ten times. J is TRBJ2-5 and V is TRBV12-3 or TRBV12-4, with 10 bases matching TRBD1. V shed 3 bases and J 5 bases; nucleotides not matched to a gene: 6. The CDR3 runs 15 residues. The CDR3 nucleotides are TGTGCCAGCAGTTTCCCGGGACAGGGGAAGGAGACCCAGTACTTC. Protein: CASSFPGQGKETQYF.

This clonotype came up many times. This sequence joins TRBV7-6 and TRBJ2-7; D is uncertain. This CDR3 spans 12 amino acids. Germline CDR1 reads SGHVS; CDR2 reads FNYEAQ. V was clipped by 5 bases and J by 3 bases, with 8 bases between them. CDR3: CASSPLGYEQYF. CDR3 bases: TGTGCCAGCAGCCCACTGGGCTACGAGCAGTACTTC.

V usage is TRBV27 and J usage is TRBJ1-6; perhaps TRBD1 as D (5 bases). The CDR3 is 14 amino acids. V lost 6 bases and J lost 5, with 11 bases in between. Germline V gene lookup returns CDR1 MNHEY and CDR2 SMNVEV (reference sequence). As DNA, the CDR3 is TGTGCCAGCAGATGGGGGGAGAATAATTCACCCCTCCACTTT. Translating it yields CASRWGENNSPLHF.

This clonotype has at least ten counts. V is TRBV7-8 and J is TRBJ2-7; no definite D call. Germline V gives CDR1 SGHVS, CDR2 FQNEAQ. The V gene lost 3 bases and the J gene lost 2 bases, with 11 bases spanning the gap. The CDR3 is made up of 14 amino acids. The CDR3 DNA sequence: TGTGCCAGCAGCTTCTCTACCCTTCCCTACGAGCAGTACTTC. Amino acids: CASSFSTLPYEQYF.

This clonotype was observed a few times. The chain's CDR3 is CASSSGQGVGAGNTIYF. The CDR3 DNA reads TGTGCCAGCAGCTCCGGACAGGGGGTAGGGGCTGGAAACACCATATATTTT. The J gene is TRBJ1-3, the V gene TRBV5-4; the match to TRBD1 covers 10 bases. Trimming took 3 bases from V and 2 from J; bases not matched to a gene: 8. The germline V gene has CDR1 SGHNT and CDR2 YYREEE (reference sequence). CDR3 length: 17 residues.

Ten or more counts support this clonotype. The genes are TRBV27 and TRBJ2-7; 8 bases line up with TRBD2. The CDR3 totals 16 residues. V lost 0 bases, J lost 4 bases, and 8 bases stayed unmatched. Germline V CDR1 and CDR2: MNHEY, SMNVEV (reference sequence). In DNA form, the CDR3 reads TGTGCCAGCAGTTTATCGGCCTCGGGACTAGGGTACGAGCAGTACTTC. It codes for CASSLSASGLGYEQYF.

Ten or more counts support this clonotype. The rearrangement joins TRBV5-1 to TRBJ1-1; D is uncertain. Trimming took off 1 base at V and 1 base at J, with 8 bases between the two ends. This CDR3 comprises 14 residues. Germline V gives CDR1 SGHRS, CDR2 YFSETQ. CDR3 nucleotide sequence: TGCGCCAGCAGCTTGTTGCGATCGAACACTGAAGCTTTCTTT. It yields the protein CASSLLRSNTEAFF.

This clonotype was counted at least ten times. This chain connects TRBV20-1 to TRBJ2-7, with 7 bases aligning to TRBD2. The germline gives CDR1 DFQATT, CDR2 SNEGSKA (reference sequence). CDR3 length: 16 amino acids. The J segment lost 0 bases and the V segment lost 2 bases, leaving 10 bases of the junction unmatched. DNA for the CDR3: TGCAGTGCTAGACTTGGACGGGGCGGGAGCTCCTACGAGCAGTACTTC. Amino acids: CSARLGRGGSSYEQYF.

The table lists this clonotype with many counts. This could be a read error, since a much larger clone is one nucleotide away. The chain employs TRBV12-3 or TRBV12-4 and TRBJ2-7; 8 bases match TRBD2. Trimming removed 8 bases from V and 3 bases from J; junction bases left unmatched: 12. This CDR3 is built from 15 residues. The CDR3 spells CASGPAGGTFYEQYF. The CDR3 bases are TGTGCCAGCGGTCCCGCGGGAGGAACCTTCTACGAGCAGTACTTC.

This clonotype has ten or more counts. J is TRBJ1-5 and V is TRBV11-2; no clear D. The V gene's germline CDR1 is SGHAT and CDR2 FQNNGV. The V end lost 1 base, the J end lost 4 bases, and 8 bases lay between the germline ends. The CDR3 totals 14 residues. The CDR3 is CASSLAGPNQPQHF. CDR3 DNA: TGTGCCAGCAGCTTAGCTGGCCCTAATCAGCCCCAGCATTTT.

This clonotype has ten or more counts. The V and J genes are TRBV28 and TRBJ2-7, with TRBD1 matching over 9 bases. CDR1 and CDR2 from the germline V gene are MDHEN and SYDVKM. After removal of 5 bases from V and 3 bases from J, the junction contained 8 bases not matched to a gene. The CDR3 is 15 amino acids. The CDR3 sequence is CASSPPGQGYYEQYF. CDR3 sequence (DNA): TGTGCCAGCAGTCCCCCGGGACAGGGCTACTACGAGCAGTACTTC.

This clonotype was seen repeatedly, ten times or more. The gene calls are TRBV6-9 and TRBJ2-7; 11 bases are a match to TRBD2. CDR3 size: 16 residues. The germline V gene encodes CDR1 MNHGY and CDR2 SVAAGI. The V segment lost 1 base and the J segment 2 bases; nucleotides outside the gene matches: 4. The CDR3 nucleotides read TGTGCCAGCAGTTATTTTAGCGGGAGGGGCACCTACGAGCAGTACTTC. As protein: CASSYFSGRGTYEQYF.

This chain links TRBV7-6 with TRBJ2-7; 10 bases agree with TRBD2. CDR1 and CDR2 (germline): SGHVS, FNYEAQ. Trimming removed 5 bases from V and 2 bases from J; junction bases left unmatched: 6. The CDR3 length is 15 residues. CDR3 nucleotides: TGTGCCAGCAGCGATCAGCTAGCGGGAGCCTACGAGCAGTACTTC. The encoded protein is CASSDQLAGAYEQYF.

The chain carries TRBV12-3 or TRBV12-4 and TRBJ2-7; D could derive from TRBD1 or TRBD2 (5 bases each). V was clipped by 8 bases and J by 5 bases, with 19 bases between them. This CDR3 has 14 residues. CDR3 amino acids: CASRSGLAPHEQYF. For the CDR3, the DNA is TGTGCCAGCCGTTCGGGGCTAGCTCCCCACGAGCAGTACTTC.

This clonotype was recorded many times. The V and J genes are TRBV28 and TRBJ1-5; no definite D call. Deletions cut 5 bases from V and 9 bases from J, with 11 bases between. CDR1 is MDHEN and CDR2 is SYDVKM in the germline V gene. The length of the CDR3 is 12 residues. The chain's CDR3 is CASSPRVSPQHF. CDR3 sequence (DNA): TGTGCCAGCAGTCCCCGAGTTTCGCCCCAGCATTTT.

To note about this clonotype: With a much larger clone just one base away, this may be a read error. The rearrangement links TRBV7-9 to TRBJ2-7; 7 nucleotides match TRBD2. CDR1 SEHNR and CDR2 FQNEAQ come from the germline V gene (reference sequence). The CDR3 is made up of 12 amino acids. Written as DNA, the CDR3 is TGTGCCAGCAGCTTAGAAGGACTAGTCCCAGTATTC. This encodes CASSLEGLVPVF.

The CDR3, as DNA: TGTGCCAGCAGCCCCTTACCGGGACCCTACGAGCAGTACTTC. Protein: CASSPLPGPYEQYF. The chain couples TRBV7-3 to TRBJ2-7; D may be TRBD1 or TRBD2 (5 bases each). There are 14 residues in the CDR3. CDR1 SGHTA and CDR2 FQGTGA come from the germline V gene. Deletions cut 5 bases from V and 2 bases from J, with 13 bases between.

This chain joins TRBV27 and TRBJ1-1, with D perhaps matching TRBD1 (5 bases). CDR1 is MNHEY and CDR2 is SMNVEV in the germline V gene (reference sequence). V shed 6 bases and J shed 3 bases, with 14 bases lying between them. The CDR3 runs 14 residues. The CDR3 loop is CASRTAIKHTEAFF. The CDR3 nucleotides are TGTGCCAGCAGGACAGCGATAAAACACACTGAAGCTTTCTTT.

This clonotype was seen a handful of times. A much more abundant neighbour one base away suggests this may be a read error. Here the CDR3 omits its conserved ending phenylalanine or tryptophan, so a read error is the likely source. This sequence joins TRBV5-1 and TRBJ1-3, with unresolved D. Trimming pared 3 bases from V and 0 bases from J, leaving 10 bases between. CDR1 is SGHRS and CDR2 is YFSETQ in the germline V gene. This CDR3 is built from 15 residues. The CDR3 protein is CASSYGRISGNTIYV. The CDR3 nucleotides read TGCGCCAGCAGCTATGGACGGATCTCTGGAAACACCATATATGTT.

This chain joins TRBV6-2 or TRBV6-3 and TRBJ2-7, with 9 bases fitting TRBD1. Per the germline V gene, CDR1 is MNHEY and CDR2 is SVGEGT. Unmatched junction bases numbered 7, after V lost 2 bases and J lost 5 bases. The CDR3 is made up of 15 amino acids. This chain's CDR3 is CASSYLGTGYHEQYF. CDR3 nucleotide sequence: TGTGCCAGCAGTTACCTCGGGACAGGGTACCACGAGCAGTACTTC.

This clonotype was recorded many times. The rearrangement links TRBV19 to TRBJ1-5; no clear D. Germline CDR1 and CDR2: LNHDA and SQIVND (reference sequence). Trimming cost V 6 bases and J 4 bases, with 10 bases left between them. This CDR3 comprises 13 residues. Written as DNA, the CDR3 is TGTGCCAGTAGAAGGACCCAGAATCAGCCCCAGCATTTT. Translating it yields CASRRTQNQPQHF.

The sample holds many counts of this clonotype. The chain couples TRBV11-2 to TRBJ1-1; unclear D gene. V gave up 5 bases and J gave up 1 base, with 20 bases separating them. In germline, CDR1 is SGHAT, CDR2 FQNNGV. The CDR3 is made up of 17 amino acids. The CDR3 loop is CASSPLTWWVENTEAFF. CDR3 sequence (DNA): TGTGCCAGCAGCCCTCTGACCTGGTGGGTCGAGAACACTGAAGCTTTCTTT.

This clonotype has at least ten counts. This rearrangement joins TRBV2 to TRBJ2-7; the match to TRBD1 covers 8 bases. The V and J ends lost 7 bases and 1 base, in that order; junction bases with no gene match: 9. The CDR3 consists of 15 residues. CDR1 is SNHLY and CDR2 is FYNNEI in the germline V gene. The CDR3 DNA follows: TGTGCCAGCAACCTCGAAGGACAGGGATCCTACGAGCAGTACTTC. Protein: CASNLEGQGSYEQYF.

Many counts were recorded for this clonotype. The chain couples TRBV27 to TRBJ2-4; TRBD1 might be the D (6 bases). Germline loops: CDR1 MNHEY, CDR2 SMNVEV (reference sequence). The CDR3 contains 16 residues. Trimming left V 4 bases short and J 0 bases short, with 13 bases between. The CDR3 protein is CASSSYRDGAKNIQYF. CDR3 sequence (DNA): TGTGCCAGCAGTTCCTACAGGGATGGAGCCAAAAACATTCAGTACTTC.

In its sample, this clonotype was seen many times. The chain combines TRBV27 with TRBJ1-5; TRBD1 might be the D (5 bases). Between the trimmed V and J ends, which lost 5 bases and 9 bases, there was a span of 11 bases. CDR1 MNHEY and CDR2 SMNVEV come from the germline V gene (reference sequence). The CDR3 runs 12 residues. The CDR3 DNA reads TGTGCCAGCAGTCGGGCGAGGGGGCCCCAGCATTTT. Protein product: CASSRARGPQHF.

Note on this clonotype: A much larger clone sits a single nucleotide away, making a read error possible. The CDR3 sequence is CASSLIGANYGHTF. The CDR3 coding sequence is TGTGCCAGCAGCTTGATAGGAGCTAACTATGGCCACACCTTC. The chain employs TRBV11-2 and TRBJ1-2; D is unresolved. The germline V gene encodes CDR1 SGHAT and CDR2 FQNNGV. The CDR3 loop spans 14 amino acids. The whole variable domain, remainder taken from reference TRBV11-2 and TRBJ1-2, is EAGVAQSPRYKIIEKRQSVAFWCNPISGHATLYWYQQILGQGPKLLIQFQNNGVVDDSQLPKDRFSAERLKGVDSTLKIQPAKLEDSAVYLCASSLIGANYGHTFGSGTRLTVV.

Many counts were recorded for this clonotype. V and J are TRBV6-1 and TRBJ2-2, with 8 positions matching TRBD1. Germline assignment: CDR1 MNHNS and CDR2 SASEGT. This CDR3 region has 16 residues. The V and J ends lost 4 bases and 1 base, in that order; junction bases with no gene match: 5. The CDR3 nucleotides are TGTGCCAGCAGTGCAACAGGGGGGCGGAACACCGGGGAGCTGTTTTTT. The encoded protein is CASSATGGRNTGELFF.

In its sample, this clonotype was seen a few times. This chain uses TRBV20-1 with TRBJ1-5; unclear D gene. V was cut by 4 bases and J by 5 bases, with 12 bases left in between. The CDR3 spans 13 residues. CDR1 and CDR2 (germline): DFQATT, SNEGSKA (reference sequence). In DNA, the CDR3 is TGCAGTGCTATCCCCCCCGGGGATCAGCCCCAGCATTTT. As protein: CSAIPPGDQPQHF.

This clonotype was seen at least ten times. The chain recombines TRBV12-3 or TRBV12-4 with TRBJ2-7, with 8 bases lining up with TRBD1. The CDR3 has 14 residues. The junction had 6 bases not matched to a gene; V was cut back by 4 bases and J by 4 bases. The CDR3 region is CASSSDRGPYEQYF. Here the CDR3 DNA reads TGTGCCAGCAGTTCCGACAGGGGACCGTACGAGCAGTACTTC.